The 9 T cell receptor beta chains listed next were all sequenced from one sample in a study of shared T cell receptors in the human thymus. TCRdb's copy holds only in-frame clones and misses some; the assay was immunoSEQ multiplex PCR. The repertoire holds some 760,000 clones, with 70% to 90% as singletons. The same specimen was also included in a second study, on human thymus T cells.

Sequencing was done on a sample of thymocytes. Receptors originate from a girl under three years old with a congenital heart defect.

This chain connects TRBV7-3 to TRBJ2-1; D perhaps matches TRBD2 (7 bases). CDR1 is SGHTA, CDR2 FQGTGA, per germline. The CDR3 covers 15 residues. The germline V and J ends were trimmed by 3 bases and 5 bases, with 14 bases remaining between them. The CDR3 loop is CASSLGGPNDNEQFF. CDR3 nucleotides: TGTGCCAGCAGCTTGGGGGGGCCTAACGACAATGAGCAGTTCTTC.

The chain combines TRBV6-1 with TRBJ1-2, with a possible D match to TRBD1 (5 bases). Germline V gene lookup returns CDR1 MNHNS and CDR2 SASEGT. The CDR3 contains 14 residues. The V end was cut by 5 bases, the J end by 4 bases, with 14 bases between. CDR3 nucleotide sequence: TGTGCCAGCAGTCCTAACAGGCCCCCCTATGGCTACACCTTC. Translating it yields CASSPNRPPYGYTF.

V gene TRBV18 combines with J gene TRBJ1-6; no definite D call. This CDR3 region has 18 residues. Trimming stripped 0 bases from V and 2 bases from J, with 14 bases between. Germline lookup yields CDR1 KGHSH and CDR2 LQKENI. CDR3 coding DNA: TGTGCCAGCTCACCACCGCGCATACGGAGTACCTATAATTCACCCCTCCACTTT. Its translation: CASSPPRIRSTYNSPLHF.

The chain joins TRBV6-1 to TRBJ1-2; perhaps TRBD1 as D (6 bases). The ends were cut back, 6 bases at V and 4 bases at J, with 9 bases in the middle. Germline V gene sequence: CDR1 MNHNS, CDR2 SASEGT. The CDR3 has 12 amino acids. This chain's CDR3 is CASRQGIYGYTF. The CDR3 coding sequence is TGTGCCAGCAGACAGGGAATCTATGGCTACACCTTC.

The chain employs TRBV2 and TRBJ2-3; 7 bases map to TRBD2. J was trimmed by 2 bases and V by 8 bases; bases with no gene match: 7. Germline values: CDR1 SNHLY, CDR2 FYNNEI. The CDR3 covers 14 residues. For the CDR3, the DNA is TGTGCCAGCGGAAAGCGGGGCTACACAGATACGCAGTATTTT. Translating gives CASGKRGYTDTQYF.

The CDR3 here is CASSLTDDRTNAGELFF. DNA for the CDR3: TGTGCCAGCAGCTTGACGGACGACAGGACCAACGCCGGGGAGCTGTTTTTT. The J gene is TRBJ2-2, the V gene TRBV7-8; the D gene is possibly TRBD1 (6 bases). V was trimmed by 3 bases and J by 6 bases, leaving 20 bases between them. CDR3 size: 17 residues. Germline V gene sequence: CDR1 SGHVS, CDR2 FQNEAQ.

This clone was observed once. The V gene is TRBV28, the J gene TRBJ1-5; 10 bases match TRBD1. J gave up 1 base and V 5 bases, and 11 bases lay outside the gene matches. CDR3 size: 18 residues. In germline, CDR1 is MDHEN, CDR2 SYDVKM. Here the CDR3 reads CASSRTGGLILSNQPQHF. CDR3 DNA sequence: TGTGCCAGCAGTCGGACAGGGGGTTTGATCCTGAGCAATCAGCCCCAGCATTTT.

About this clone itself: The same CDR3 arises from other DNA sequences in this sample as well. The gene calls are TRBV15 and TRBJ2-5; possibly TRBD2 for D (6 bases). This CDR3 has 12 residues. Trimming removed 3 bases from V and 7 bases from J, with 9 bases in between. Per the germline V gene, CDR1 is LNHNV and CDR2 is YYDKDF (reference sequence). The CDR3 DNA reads TGTGCCACCAGCAGCCTCGGGGGGACCCAGTACTTC. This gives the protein CATSSLGGTQYF.

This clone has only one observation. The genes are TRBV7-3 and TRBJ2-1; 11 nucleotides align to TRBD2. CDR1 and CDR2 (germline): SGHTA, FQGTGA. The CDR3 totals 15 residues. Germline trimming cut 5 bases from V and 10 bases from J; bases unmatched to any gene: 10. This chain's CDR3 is CASSTWASGGPEQFF. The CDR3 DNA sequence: TGTGCCAGCAGCACCTGGGCTAGCGGGGGGCCAGAGCAGTTCTTC.